This T cell receptor beta chain originates from a study of blood T cell repertoires in COVID-19. Study-wide background: T cells, B-cell-depleted T cells, or PBMCs supplied cDNA or gDNA.

Between the trimmed V and J ends, which lost 3 bases and 1 base, there was a span of 12 bases. The germline gives CDR1 SGHVS, CDR2 FQNEAQ. The CDR3 length is 16 residues. Profiled with immunoSEQ multiplex PCR; TCRdb holds only in-frame clones, not every one. The sample shows about 440,000 clones, approximately 90% of them seen only once. The clonotype originates from a woman younger than 45 with acute or convalescent COVID-19. The chain recombines TRBV7-8 with TRBJ2-2; possibly TRBD1 for D (5 bases). The material sequenced was peripheral blood. DNA for the CDR3: TGTGCCAGCAGCTTTTCAGGAACAGGGAACACCGGGGAGCTGTTTTTT. Protein product: CASSFSGTGNTGELFF.